Listed below are T cell receptor beta chains from one sample, sequenced in a study of vaccination and CD4 T cells after COVID-19. What these receptors recognize is not known. One entry per CDR3 protein, called by TCRdb with MiXCR from the PCR reads. The data contain more than 15,000 distinct CDR3 sequences, 43% of them seen just once; the ten biggest clones take up 4.5% to 6%. Material: CD4+ T cells from blood, cultured in vitro, obtained before SARS-CoV-2 vaccination. The receptors come from a human donor who had recovered from COVID-19. Each CDR3 is given with its conserved first and last residue. The order of the fields is clone size, D gene, J gene, V gene, CDR3 DNA, CDR3 protein. The D gene is left open where the match is weak. Clone size appears in some rows only: once, few, many, or a class for an expanded clone.

clone size: once
D gene: .
J gene: TRBJ2-3
V gene: TRBV19
CDR3 DNA: TGTGCCAGTAGTATTGAGACCACAGATACGCAGTATTTT
CDR3 protein: CASSIETTDTQYF

clone size: .
D gene: .
J gene: TRBJ1-2
V gene: TRBV12-3/TRBV12-4
CDR3 DNA: TGTGCCAGCAGTCCAACCGGACAGTCCTATGGCTACACCTTC
CDR3 protein: CASSPTGQSYGYTF

clone size: .
D gene: .
J gene: TRBJ2-7
V gene: TRBV5-4
CDR3 DNA: TGTGCCAGCAGCTTGGGTGGAGGAGACTACGAGCAGTACTTC
CDR3 protein: CASSLGGGDYEQYF

clone size: .
D gene: .
J gene: TRBJ2-7
V gene: TRBV20-1
CDR3 DNA: TGCAGTGCTAGAGTTTTGGGGTCAGGCCCGGGATCTCACGAGCAGTACTTC
CDR3 protein: CSARVLGSGPGSHEQYF

clone size: .
D gene: .
J gene: TRBJ2-1
V gene: TRBV6-5
CDR3 DNA: TGTGCCAGCAGTTACTCGAAGGACTCGGAGCAGTTCTTC
CDR3 protein: CASSYSKDSEQFF

clone size: .
D gene: .
J gene: TRBJ1-2
V gene: TRBV19
CDR3 DNA: TGTGCCAGTAGTATTGCGCCCGGGAGGGTGCACTATGGCTACACCTTC
CDR3 protein: CASSIAPGRVHYGYTF

clone size: few
D gene: TRBD1
J gene: TRBJ2-3
V gene: TRBV7-9
CDR3 DNA: TGTGCCAGCAGCATAGCCGGGACAGGGAAGATGAATACGCAGTATTTT
CDR3 protein: CASSIAGTGKMNTQYF

clone size: .
D gene: .
J gene: TRBJ2-1
V gene: TRBV29-1
CDR3 DNA: TGCAGCGTTGAAAGGGTCGTCCTACCCAATGAGCAGTTCTTC
CDR3 protein: CSVERVVLPNEQFF

clone size: once
D gene: TRBD2
J gene: TRBJ2-1
V gene: TRBV19
CDR3 DNA: TGTGCCAGTAGTAGGACTAGCGGGATGGTGAGCAATGAGCAGTTCTTC
CDR3 protein: CASSRTSGMVSNEQFF

clone size: few
D gene: TRBD2
J gene: TRBJ2-3
V gene: TRBV20-1
CDR3 DNA: TGCAGTGCTGGGGGGGTGGCAGCGGGAGGAATAGATACGCAGTATTTT
CDR3 protein: CSAGGVAAGGIDTQYF

clone size: .
D gene: TRBD1
J gene: TRBJ1-2
V gene: TRBV6-1
CDR3 DNA: TGTGCCAGCAGTCGACAGGGATTTATCGATGGCTACACCTTC
CDR3 protein: CASSRQGFIDGYTF

clone size: .
D gene: .
J gene: TRBJ1-2
V gene: TRBV6-2/TRBV6-3
CDR3 DNA: TGTGCCAGCAGTATTCTCTATGGCTACACCTTC
CDR3 protein: CASSILYGYTF

clone size: few
D gene: .
J gene: TRBJ2-7
V gene: TRBV7-8
CDR3 DNA: TGTGCCAGCAGCTTAAGTGGGAGCTCCTACGAGCAGTACTTC
CDR3 protein: CASSLSGSSYEQYF

clone size: .
D gene: TRBD1
J gene: TRBJ2-1
V gene: TRBV4-2
CDR3 DNA: TGTGCCAGCAGCCTAGGGGACAGGGGGGACAATGAGCAGTTCTTC
CDR3 protein: CASSLGDRGDNEQFF

clone size: few
D gene: TRBD1
J gene: TRBJ2-7
V gene: TRBV27
CDR3 DNA: TGTGCCAGCAGTTCACCAGGGGGCTCTAGTTCCTACGAGCAGTACTTC
CDR3 protein: CASSSPGGSSSYEQYF

clone size: few
D gene: .
J gene: TRBJ2-5
V gene: TRBV11-3
CDR3 DNA: TGTGCCAGCAGCTTAGGGTCAGGGTCCGGGGAGACCCAGTACTTC
CDR3 protein: CASSLGSGSGETQYF

clone size: few
D gene: .
J gene: TRBJ2-5
V gene: TRBV20-1
CDR3 DNA: TGCAGTGCTAGGGACAGCCAACCTCAAGAGACCCAGTACTTC
CDR3 protein: CSARDSQPQETQYF

clone size: .
D gene: .
J gene: TRBJ1-3
V gene: TRBV20-1
CDR3 DNA: TGCAGTGCTAGAAATTCGGGCGCACTTGGAAACACCATATATTTT
CDR3 protein: CSARNSGALGNTIYF

clone size: .
D gene: .
J gene: TRBJ1-1
V gene: TRBV5-5
CDR3 DNA: TGTGCCAGCAGCCCCGACAGGCGGACTTTCTTT
CDR3 protein: CASSPDRRTFF

clone size: few
D gene: .
J gene: TRBJ1-1
V gene: TRBV6-2/TRBV6-3
CDR3 DNA: TGTGCCAGCAGTTACTCATACCAGAGGGGGAACACTGAAGCTTTCTTT
CDR3 protein: CASSYSYQRGNTEAFF

clone size: .
D gene: .
J gene: TRBJ1-2
V gene: TRBV20-1
CDR3 DNA: TGCAGTGCTAGAGGTAACCGGGGCTATGGCTACACCTTC
CDR3 protein: CSARGNRGYGYTF

clone size: .
D gene: .
J gene: TRBJ1-2
V gene: TRBV4-2
CDR3 DNA: TGTGCCAGCAGCCAAGTCGGGCAGTACTATGGCTACACCTTC
CDR3 protein: CASSQVGQYYGYTF

clone size: few
D gene: TRBD2
J gene: TRBJ2-3
V gene: TRBV6-1
CDR3 DNA: TGTGCCAGCAGTCTAGCGGGGAGCACAGATACGCAGTATTTT
CDR3 protein: CASSLAGSTDTQYF

clone size: .
D gene: TRBD2
J gene: TRBJ2-7
V gene: TRBV24-1
CDR3 DNA: TGTGCCACCAGTGATTCCCGGACTAGCGGGAGCTACGAGCAGTACTTC
CDR3 protein: CATSDSRTSGSYEQYF